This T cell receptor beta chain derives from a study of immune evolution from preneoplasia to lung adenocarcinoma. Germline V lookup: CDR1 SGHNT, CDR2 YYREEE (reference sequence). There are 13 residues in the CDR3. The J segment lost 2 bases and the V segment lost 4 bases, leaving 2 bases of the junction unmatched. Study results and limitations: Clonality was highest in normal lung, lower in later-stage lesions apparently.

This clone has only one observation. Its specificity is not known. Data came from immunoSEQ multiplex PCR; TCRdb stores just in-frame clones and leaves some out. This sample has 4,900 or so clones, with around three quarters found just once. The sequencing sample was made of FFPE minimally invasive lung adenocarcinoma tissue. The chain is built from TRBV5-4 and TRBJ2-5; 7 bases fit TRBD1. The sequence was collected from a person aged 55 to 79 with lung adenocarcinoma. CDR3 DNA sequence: TGTGCCAGCAGCCTACAGGGGCAAGAGACCCAGTACTTC. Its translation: CASSLQGQETQYF.